This T cell receptor beta chain was recorded in a study of identical twins. Looked up from germline, CDR1 is SSHAT and CDR2 is FNYEAQ (reference sequence). The CDR3 loop spans 16 amino acids. Germline trimming cut 5 bases from V and 3 bases from J; bases unmatched to any gene: 6. Study-wide findings and caveats: For cord blood, abundant beta clonotypes had fewer insertions, unlike memory repertoires, which showed none. Without tracking the same donors, conclusions rested on cross-sectional statistical analysis. Modelling approaches yielded underestimates of out-of-frame TCR alpha sharing between monozygotic twins. Invariant MAIT and iNKT cells could partly confound zero-insertion analyses.

About this clonotype itself: Its target is not known.

MiXCR, applied by TCRdb to the 5' RACE reads, yields one record per CDR3 protein. Here the sample spans 250,000 to 350,000 distinct CDR3 sequences, approximately 8% being singletons. The sample was also linked to a second study, of yellow fever vaccine responses in identical twins.

The source of this sequence is a young woman in good health. The V call is TRBV7-7, the J call TRBJ2-2; 10 bases line up with TRBD2. Sequencing was carried out using memory (CD45RO+) T cells sorted from blood. The chain's CDR3 is CASSAGLAAYTGELFF. The CDR3 region has the DNA TGTGCCAGCAGCGCCGGACTAGCGGCGTACACCGGGGAGCTGTTTTTT.